This T cell receptor (beta chain) was documented in a study of T cells in Graves' hyperthyroidism and ophthalmopathy. This clonotype was recorded a few times. The TCR beta CDR3 regions underwent amplification using RNA transcripts as the source. Primed by the HTBI set, a first-round RT-PCR was run on the TCR CDR3. TCRdb independently ran MiXCR on the multiplex PCR reads; one entry per CDR3 protein. The table lists under 300,000 distinct CDR3 sequences, nearly 15% of them singletons, with over 25% in the top ten. The germline V gene encodes CDR1 SGHDT and CDR2 YYEEEE. V dropped 1 base and J dropped 5 bases, with 15 bases sitting between them. This CDR3 has 15 amino acids.

This sequence was found in a woman between 45 and 60 years old with Graves' hyperthyroidism that later progressed to Graves' ophthalmopathy. The sequenced sample was blood. V and J are TRBV5-6 and TRBJ1-2, with no clear D. As DNA, the CDR3 is TGTGCCAGCAGCTTGACCTTTGAGGGTTTATATGGCTACACCTTC. Amino acids: CASSLTFEGLYGYTF. Complete variable domain (other parts from reference TRBV5-6 and TRBJ1-2): DAGVTQSPTHLIKTRGQQVTLRCSPKSGHDTVSWYQQALGQGPQFIFQYYEEEERQRGNFPDRFSGHQFPNYSSELNVNALLLGDSALYLCASSLTFEGLYGYTFGSGTRLTVV.